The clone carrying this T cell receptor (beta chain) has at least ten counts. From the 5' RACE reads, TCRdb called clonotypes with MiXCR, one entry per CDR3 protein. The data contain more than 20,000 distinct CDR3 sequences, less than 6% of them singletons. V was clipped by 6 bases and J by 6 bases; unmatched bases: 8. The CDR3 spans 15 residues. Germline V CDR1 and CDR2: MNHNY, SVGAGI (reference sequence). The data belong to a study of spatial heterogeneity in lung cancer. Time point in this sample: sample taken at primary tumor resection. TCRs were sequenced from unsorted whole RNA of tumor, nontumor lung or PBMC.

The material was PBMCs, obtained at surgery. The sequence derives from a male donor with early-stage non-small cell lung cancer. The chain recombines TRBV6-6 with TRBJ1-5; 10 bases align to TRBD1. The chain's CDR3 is CASSLRTGGFQPQHF. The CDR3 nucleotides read TGTGCCAGCAGCCTTAGGACAGGGGGTTTTCAGCCCCAGCATTTT.